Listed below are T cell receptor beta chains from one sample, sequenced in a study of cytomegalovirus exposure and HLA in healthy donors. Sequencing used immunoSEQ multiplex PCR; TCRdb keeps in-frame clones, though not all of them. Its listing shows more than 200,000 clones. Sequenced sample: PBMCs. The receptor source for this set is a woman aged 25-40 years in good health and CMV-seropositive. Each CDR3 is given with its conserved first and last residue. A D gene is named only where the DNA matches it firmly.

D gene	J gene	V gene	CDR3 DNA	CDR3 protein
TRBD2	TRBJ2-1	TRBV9	TGTGCCAGCAGCGTAGGGGGAGGGTGGAGTAATGAGCAGTTCTTC	CASSVGGGWSNEQFF
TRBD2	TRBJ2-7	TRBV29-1	TGCAGCGTTGCGAGTCTAGCGGAATACGAGCAGTACTTC	CSVASLAEYEQYF
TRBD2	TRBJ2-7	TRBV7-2	TGTGCCAGCAGCGCACGATGGAGGCGGGAGTTCTCCTACGAGCAGTACTTC	CASSARWRREFSYEQYF
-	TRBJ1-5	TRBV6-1	TGTGCCAGCCACGACAGCCTCAATCAGCCCCAGCATTTT	CASHDSLNQPQHF
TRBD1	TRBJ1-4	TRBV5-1	TGCGCCAGCAGCACTGGGACAGGGGATGAAAAACTGTTTTTT	CASSTGTGDEKLFF
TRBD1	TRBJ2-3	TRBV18	TGTGCCAGCTCACTGAGGACAGGAGTAACAGATACGCAGTATTTT	CASSLRTGVTDTQYF
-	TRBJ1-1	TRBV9	TGTGCCAGCAGCCCTTGGGGAGGGGCTAACACTGAAGCTTTCTTT	CASSPWGGANTEAFF
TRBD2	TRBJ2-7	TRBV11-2	TGTGCCAGCAGCCGGACTAGCGGGAGGGCCGCCTCCTACGAGCAGTACTTC	CASSRTSGRAASYEQYF
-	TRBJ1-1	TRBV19	TGTGCCAGTAGTCCTCAGAGGGGGGGGAACACTGAAGCTTTCTTT	CASSPQRGGNTEAFF
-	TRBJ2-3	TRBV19	TGTGCCAGTAGTCCGACGGTGGCGGTAGATACGCAGTATTTT	CASSPTVAVDTQYF
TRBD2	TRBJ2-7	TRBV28	TGTGCCGGGGGGACTAGCGGGAGGGCCGGGGGCTACGAGCAGTACTTC	CAGGTSGRAGGYEQYF
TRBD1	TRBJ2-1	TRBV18	TGTGCCAGCTCACCAACTTCCGGGACAGAATCCTACAATGAGCAGTTCTTC	CASSPTSGTESYNEQFF
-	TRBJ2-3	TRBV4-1	TGCGCCAGCAGCCCCCCCGGTTCTAGCACAGATACGCAGTATTTT	CASSPPGSSTDTQYF
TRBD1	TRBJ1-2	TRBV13	TGTGCCAGCAGCCCCAGGGGGCTAAGGTATGGCTACACCTTC	CASSPRGLRYGYTF
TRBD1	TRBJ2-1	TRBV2	TGTGCCATCCTTCCTTCCACAGGGGGCCGACAGTTCTTC	CAILPSTGGRQFF
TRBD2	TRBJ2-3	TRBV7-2	TGTGCCAGCAGCTTAACTAGCGGGAGGGGAGATACGCAGTATTTT	CASSLTSGRGDTQYF
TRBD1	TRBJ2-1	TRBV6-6	TGTGCCAGCAGTACCCGACAGGGGGCGTATCACAATGAGCAGTTCTTC	CASSTRQGAYHNEQFF
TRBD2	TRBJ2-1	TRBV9	TGTGCCAGCAGCGTAACATTAGCGGGAGAACGCTACAATGAGCAGTTCTTC	CASSVTLAGERYNEQFF
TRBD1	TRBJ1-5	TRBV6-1	TGTGCCAGCAGTGAACCCTCGGGGACAGGGCATCAGCCCCAGCATTTT	CASSEPSGTGHQPQHF
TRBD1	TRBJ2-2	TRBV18	TGTGCCAGCTTATCGACAGGGCCCACCGGGGAGCTGTTTTTT	CASLSTGPTGELFF
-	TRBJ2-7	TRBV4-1	TGCGCCAGCAGCCGCCCGGGACAATCCTACGAGCAGTACTTC	CASSRPGQSYEQYF
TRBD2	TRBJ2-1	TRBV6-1	TGTGCCAGCACTGGACTAGTCTCCTACAATGAGCAGTTCTTC	CASTGLVSYNEQFF
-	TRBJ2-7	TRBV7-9	TGTGCCAGCAGCACCCACGTAGCCGAGCAGTACTTC	CASSTHVAEQYF
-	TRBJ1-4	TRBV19	TGTGCCAGTAGTAGCGCCGGTGCAACTAATGAAAAACTGTTTTTT	CASSSAGATNEKLFF
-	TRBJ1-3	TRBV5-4	TGTGCCAGCAGCAAACAGGGCTCTGGAAACACCATATATTTT	CASSKQGSGNTIYF
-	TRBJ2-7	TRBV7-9	TGTGCCAGCGACGACGGGATACAACTATACGAGCAGTACTTC	CASDDGIQLYEQYF
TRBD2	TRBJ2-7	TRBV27	TGTGCCAGCAGTAACAGACTAGCGGGAAAAGTATACGAGCAGTACTTC	CASSNRLAGKVYEQYF